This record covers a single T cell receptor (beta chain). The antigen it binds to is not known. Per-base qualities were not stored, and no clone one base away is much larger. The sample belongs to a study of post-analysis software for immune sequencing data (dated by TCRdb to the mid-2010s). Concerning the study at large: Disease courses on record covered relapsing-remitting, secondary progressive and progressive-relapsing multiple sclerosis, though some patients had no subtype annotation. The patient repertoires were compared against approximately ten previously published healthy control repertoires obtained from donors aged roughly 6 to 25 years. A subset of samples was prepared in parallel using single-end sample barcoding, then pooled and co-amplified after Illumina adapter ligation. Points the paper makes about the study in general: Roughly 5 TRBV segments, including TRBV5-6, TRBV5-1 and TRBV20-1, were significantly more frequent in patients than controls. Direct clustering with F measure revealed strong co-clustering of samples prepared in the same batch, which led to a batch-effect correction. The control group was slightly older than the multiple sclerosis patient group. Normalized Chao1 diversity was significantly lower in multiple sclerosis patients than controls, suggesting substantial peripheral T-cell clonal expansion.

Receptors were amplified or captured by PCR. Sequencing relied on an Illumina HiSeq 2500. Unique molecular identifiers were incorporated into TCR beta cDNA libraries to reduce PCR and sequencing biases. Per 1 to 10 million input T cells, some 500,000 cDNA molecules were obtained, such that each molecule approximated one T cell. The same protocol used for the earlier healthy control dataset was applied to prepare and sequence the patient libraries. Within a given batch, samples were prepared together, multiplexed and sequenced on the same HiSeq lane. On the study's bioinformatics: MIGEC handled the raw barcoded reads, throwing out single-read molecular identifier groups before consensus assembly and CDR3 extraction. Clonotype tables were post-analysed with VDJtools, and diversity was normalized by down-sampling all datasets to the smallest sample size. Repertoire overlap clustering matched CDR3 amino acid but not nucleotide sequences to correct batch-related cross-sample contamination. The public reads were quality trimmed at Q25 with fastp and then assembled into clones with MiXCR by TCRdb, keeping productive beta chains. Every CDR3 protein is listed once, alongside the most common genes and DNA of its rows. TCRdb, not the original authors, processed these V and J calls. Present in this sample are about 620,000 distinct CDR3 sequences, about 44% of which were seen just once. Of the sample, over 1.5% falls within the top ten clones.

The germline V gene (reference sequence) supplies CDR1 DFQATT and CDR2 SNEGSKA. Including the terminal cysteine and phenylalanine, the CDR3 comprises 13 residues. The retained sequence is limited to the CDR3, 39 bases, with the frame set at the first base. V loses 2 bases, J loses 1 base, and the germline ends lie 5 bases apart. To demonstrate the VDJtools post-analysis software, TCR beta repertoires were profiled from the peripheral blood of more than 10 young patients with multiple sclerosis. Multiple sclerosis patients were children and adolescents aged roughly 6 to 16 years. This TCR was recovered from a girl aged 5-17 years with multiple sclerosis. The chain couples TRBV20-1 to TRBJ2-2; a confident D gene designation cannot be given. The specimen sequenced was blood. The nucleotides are TGCAGTGCTAGATCGGGGAACACCGGGGAGCTGTTTTTT. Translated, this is CSARSGNTGELFF.